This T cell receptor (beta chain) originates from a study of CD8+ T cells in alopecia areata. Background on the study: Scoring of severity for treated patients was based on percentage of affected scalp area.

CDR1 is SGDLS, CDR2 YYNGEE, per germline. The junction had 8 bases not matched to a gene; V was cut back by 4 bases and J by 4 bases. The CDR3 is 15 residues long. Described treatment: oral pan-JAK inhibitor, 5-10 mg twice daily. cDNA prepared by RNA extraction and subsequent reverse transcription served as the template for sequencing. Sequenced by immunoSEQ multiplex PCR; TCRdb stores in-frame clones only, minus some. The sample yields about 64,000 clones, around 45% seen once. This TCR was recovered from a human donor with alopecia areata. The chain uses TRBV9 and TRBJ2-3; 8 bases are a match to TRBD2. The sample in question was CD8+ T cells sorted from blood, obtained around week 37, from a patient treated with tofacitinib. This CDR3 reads CASSTDSGRADTQYF. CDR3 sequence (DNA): TGTGCCAGCAGCACAGATTCCGGGAGGGCAGATACGCAGTATTTT.